Listed here are 12 T cell receptor beta chains from one sample, sequenced in a study of blood T cell repertoires in COVID-19. Repertoires were generated with immunoSEQ multiplex PCR, while TCRdb's copy carries only in-frame clones and drops some. In the table there are 200,000 to 250,000 clones, 80% to 90% of which are singletons. The specimen sequenced was peripheral blood. Receptor source: a man aged 25 to 45 who had recovered from COVID-19.

This sequence joins TRBV5-1 and TRBJ1-3; unclear D gene. Trimming took 1 base from V and 3 from J, leaving 8 bases between them. CDR3 length: 14 residues. CDR1 and CDR2 (germline): SGHRS, YFSETQ. The DNA for the CDR3 is TGCGCCAGCAGCTTGCCCGGGGTTGGAAACACCATATATTTT. As protein: CASSLPGVGNTIYF.

The chain combines TRBV7-5 with TRBJ2-7; the tabulated D call, TRBD2, remains unverified against the DNA. TRBV7-5 is a documented pseudogene. The CDR3 runs 13 residues. CDR3 coding DNA: TGTGCCAGAAGCCCGGGAGGGCCTAACGAGCAGTACTTC. This sequence encodes CARSPGGPNEQYF.

In its sample, this clone was seen once. This chain links TRBV7-8 with TRBJ2-7; TRBD1 might be the D (6 bases). V dropped 4 bases and J dropped 2 bases, with 12 bases sitting between them. The length of the CDR3 is 14 residues. The V gene's germline CDR1 is SGHVS and CDR2 FQNEAQ. CDR3 DNA: TGTGCCAGCAGCTCGCCTACAGGGCCCTACGAGCAGTACTTC. Protein: CASSSPTGPYEQYF.

This clone occurred a few times. V gene TRBV19 combines with J gene TRBJ2-7, with 9 positions matching TRBD1. The junction had 16 bases not matched to a gene; V was cut back by 9 bases and J by 4 bases. CDR3 size: 16 residues. Germline V gives CDR1 LNHDA, CDR2 SQIVND (reference sequence). Here the CDR3 reads CASTSFAGTGLYEQYF. The DNA for the CDR3 is TGTGCCAGCACTAGTTTCGCCGGGACAGGGTTGTACGAGCAGTACTTC.

The chain links TRBV5-4 to TRBJ2-5; possibly TRBD1 for D (6 bases). V lost 0 bases, J lost 5 bases, and 14 bases lay in between. This CDR3 has 15 residues. CDR1 and CDR2 (germline): SGHNT, YYREEE (reference sequence). CDR3 sequence (DNA): TGTGCCAGCAGCTTGGCCGCCAGGGGCGGGGAGACCCAGTACTTC. Protein product: CASSLAARGGETQYF.

The sample holds many counts of this clone. This rearrangement joins TRBV6-5 to TRBJ2-7; 7 bases map to TRBD1. Germline lookup yields CDR1 MNHEY and CDR2 SVGAGI. Trimming took 10 bases from V and 0 from J; bases not matched to a gene: 3. This CDR3 comprises 12 residues. The CDR3 nucleotides are TGTGCCACCGGGACAGACTCCTACGAGCAGTACTTC. Protein: CATGTDSYEQYF.

This clone was observed a single time. The chain has TRBV3-1 (or the pseudogene TRBV3-2) and TRBJ2-5; 7 bases fit TRBD1. Trimming cost V 5 bases and J 4 bases; bases outside gene matches: 4. CDR3 size: 13 residues. The germline CDR1 and CDR2 sequences are LGHDT and YNNKEL (reference sequence). DNA of the CDR3: TGTGCCAGCAGCGTACAGGGGCGAGAGACCCAGTACTTC. It codes for CASSVQGRETQYF.

The chain is built from TRBV7-9 and TRBJ2-7, with 8 positions matching TRBD1. CDR1 SEHNR and CDR2 FQNEAQ come from the germline V gene (reference sequence). The CDR3 length is 15 residues. The V gene end was trimmed by 5 bases and the J gene end by 4 bases; junction bases not matched to a gene: 10. CDR3 sequence: CASSPLPGQEYEQYF. The CDR3 DNA is TGTGCCAGCAGCCCGTTACCGGGACAGGAGTACGAGCAGTACTTC. Full variable domain (missing parts from reference TRBV7-9 and TRBJ2-7): DTGVSQNPRHKITKRGQNVTFRCDPISEHNRLYWYRQTLGQGPEFLTYFQNEAQLEKSRLLSDRFSAERPKGSFSTLEIQRTEQGDSAMYLCASSPLPGQEYEQYFGPGTRLTVT.

The DNA for the CDR3 is TGCGCCAGCAGTGAGTCAGGGGTTCGGACAGGATCGAACACTGAAGCTTTCTTT. Its protein product is CASSESGVRTGSNTEAFF. The V call is TRBV10-1, the J call TRBJ1-1, with 7 bases matching TRBD1. Germline trimming cut 0 bases from V and 1 base from J; bases unmatched to any gene: 11. Germline V gene lookup returns CDR1 WNHNN and CDR2 SYGVQD (reference sequence). The CDR3 spans 18 residues.

The V call is TRBV5-4, the J call TRBJ2-2; D perhaps matches TRBD1 (5 bases). The CDR3 consists of 14 residues. Germline V gene sequence: CDR1 SGHNT, CDR2 YYREEE (reference sequence). V was clipped by 0 bases and J by 5 bases, with 8 bases between them. CDR3 sequence reads: CASSLGQSTGELFF. CDR3 bases: TGTGCCAGCAGCTTGGGACAGTCTACCGGGGAGCTGTTTTTT.

The CDR3 DNA sequence: TGTGCCACCAGCAGAGAACGGTGGGGGGGGAGCAATCAGCCCCAGCATTTT. Protein: CATSRERWGGSNQPQHF. This rearrangement joins TRBV15 to TRBJ1-5, with D perhaps TRBD1 (5 bases). Germline V gene sequence: CDR1 LNHNV, CDR2 YYDKDF (reference sequence). V was trimmed by 0 bases and J by 1 base, leaving 13 bases between them. The CDR3 length is 17 residues. The whole variable domain, remainder taken from reference TRBV15 and TRBJ1-5, is DAMVIQNPRYQVTQFGKPVTLSCSQTLNHNVMYWYQQKSSQAPKLLFHYYDKDFNNEADTPDNFQSRRPNTSFCFLDIRSPGLGDTAMYLCATSRERWGGSNQPQHFGDGTRLSIL.

This chain uses TRBV24-1 with TRBJ1-2; 8 bases agree with TRBD1. The CDR3 is 14 amino acids. V lost 2 bases and J lost 8; bases outside the gene matches: 6. Germline V gene data show CDR1 as KGHDR and CDR2 as SFDVKD. The CDR3 region is CATSDYNRGGGYTF. Written as DNA, the CDR3 is TGTGCCACCAGTGATTATAACAGGGGGGGAGGCTACACCTTC.